This TCR beta chain was identified during a study of blood T cell repertoires in COVID-19. The germline gives CDR1 LGHDT, CDR2 YNNKEL (reference sequence). Trimming at V came to 5 bases and at J to 1 base, leaving 7 bases not matched to a gene. This CDR3 contains 15 residues. Clones were read by immunoSEQ multiplex PCR, and TCRdb kept only the in-frame ones, dropping some. Of more than 140,000 clones listed, approximately 86% were seen once; the top ten hold 1.5%. This clonotype originated in a woman aged 60-75 years with acute or convalescent COVID-19. The sequenced sample was peripheral blood. The gene calls are TRBV3-1 (or the pseudogene TRBV3-2) and TRBJ1-1, with 7 bases that match TRBD1. The CDR3 spells CASSASGTANTEAFF. The CDR3, as DNA: TGTGCCAGCAGCGCGTCCGGGACAGCGAACACTGAAGCTTTCTTT.